The present entry profiles one T cell receptor beta chain with its context. The CDR3 loop spans 15 amino acids. Germline CDR1 reads SGHTA; CDR2 reads FQGNSA. After removal of 5 bases from V and 6 bases from J, the junction contained 9 bases not matched to a gene. The assay was immunoSEQ multiplex PCR, and TCRdb's table has in-frame clones only and misses some. The data hold over 120,000 clones, with 80% to 95% observed a single time. These data come from a study of T cell responses to AZD1222 COVID-19 vaccine. This sample comprised peripheral blood, obtained on day 0 of AZD1222 vaccination. The TCR was taken from an adult in good health. The V gene is TRBV7-2, the J gene TRBJ2-7; 11 positions agree with TRBD2. The DNA of the CDR3 is TGTGCCAGCAGCCAAGTAGCGGGGGGGCCGGGCGAGCAGTACTTC. This codes for CASSQVAGGPGEQYF.